Presented here are 27 T cell receptor beta chains from one specimen sequenced in a study of human T cells and chemical hapten exposure. Time point meaning: patch test 1, 2 weeks after DPC sensitization. Specified treatment: therapeutic diphenylcyclopropenone sensitization with weekly scalp DPC. TCRdb re-called the RACE reads with MiXCR, one entry per CDR3 protein. The sample lists roughly 380,000 distinct CDR3 sequences, about 4.4% occurring once. Sequenced here: whole blood, sampled in connection with sensitization to the hapten diphenylcyclopropenone (DPC). All receptors derive from a woman in her 50s with alopecia areata. Some clones in this sample may be carry-over from other donors' samples.

In its sample, this clonotype was seen many times. V and J are TRBV4-1 and TRBJ2-3; perhaps D is TRBD1 or TRBD2 (6 bases each). This CDR3 has 17 amino acids. Germline lookup yields CDR1 MGHRA and CDR2 YSYEKL. V lost 2 bases to trimming and J lost 0 bases, with 15 bases between them. The CDR3 protein is CASSQPIGGSSTDTQYF. For the CDR3, the DNA is TGCGCCAGCAGCCAACCGATCGGGGGCTCTAGCACAGATACGCAGTATTTT.

This clonotype has ten or more counts. This chain links TRBV20-1 with TRBJ1-2; weak D call: TRBD1 (6 bases). Deletions cut 6 bases from V and 4 bases from J, with 18 bases between. CDR1 is DFQATT, CDR2 SNEGSKA, per germline (reference sequence). This CDR3 region has 14 residues. The CDR3 loop is CSARDIADSYGYTF. For the CDR3, the DNA is TGCAGTGCCCGGGACATAGCCGACTCCTATGGCTACACCTTC.

This clonotype came up many times. The chain has TRBV28 and TRBJ2-7; no clear D gene. Deletions cut 5 bases from V and 6 bases from J, with 17 bases between. The CDR3 has 14 residues. The V gene's germline CDR1 is MDHEN and CDR2 SYDVKM. For the CDR3, the DNA is TGTGCCAGCAGTCCTTCCTCTAGGGCCGGCGAGCAGTACTTC. This codes for CASSPSSRAGEQYF.

In its sample, this clonotype was seen a few times. The chain links TRBV7-2 to TRBJ1-5; 11 nucleotides match TRBD1. The germline gives CDR1 SGHTA, CDR2 FQGNSA. With V trimmed by 6 bases and J by 4 bases, 8 bases remained unmatched. The CDR3 is 16 amino acids. DNA for the CDR3: TGTGCCAGCAGTTTTACCGGACAGGGGGCTAATCAGCCCCAGCATTTT. As protein: CASSFTGQGANQPQHF.

This clonotype has a count of ten or more. CDR3 in DNA: TGTGCCAGCAGTTTATCTGACTACAATGAGCAGTTCTTC. Encoded protein: CASSLSDYNEQFF. The chain carries TRBV12-3 or TRBV12-4 and TRBJ2-1; D not certain. The CDR3 has 13 amino acids. Between the trimmed V and J ends, which lost 2 bases and 3 bases, there was a span of 5 bases.

There are a few counts of this clonotype. J is TRBJ2-7 and V is TRBV5-6; 8 nucleotides align to TRBD1. The CDR3 is 12 amino acids. J was trimmed by 6 bases and V by 4 bases; bases with no gene match: 3. Germline assignment: CDR1 SGHDT and CDR2 YYEEEE. CDR3 bases: TGTGCCAGCAGCGCCGGGACAGGCGAGCAGTACTTC. Translating gives CASSAGTGEQYF.

In this sample, this clonotype turned up a few times. The chain is built from TRBV10-3 and TRBJ2-2; the D is unclear. The CDR3 runs 12 residues. CDR1 and CDR2 from the germline V gene are ENHRY and SYGVKD. V lost 0 bases to trimming and J lost 6 bases, with 2 bases between them. The CDR3 region has the DNA TGTGCCATCAGTGAGTCTCCCGGGGAGCTGTTTTTT. It yields the protein CAISESPGELFF.

As regards this clonotype: A much larger clone lies one base from this, so it may be a read error. The V gene is TRBV10-2, the J gene TRBJ2-1; 10 positions match TRBD2. Looked up from germline, CDR1 is WSHSY and CDR2 is SAAADI. This CDR3 is built from 16 residues. V lost 4 bases and J lost 6; bases outside the gene matches: 9. CDR3 in amino acids: CASSGLLAGPCNEQFF. The CDR3, as DNA: TGCGCCAGCAGTGGATTACTAGCGGGGCCCTGCAATGAGCAGTTCTTC.

CDR3 sequence reads: CASSGGGLNYGYTF. CDR3 sequence (DNA): TGTGCCAGCAGTGGGGGGGGCCTAAACTATGGCTACACCTTC. The chain couples TRBV6-1 to TRBJ1-2; tentative D call: TRBD1 (6 bases). The CDR3 runs to 14 residues. Germline CDR1 reads MNHNS; CDR2 reads SASEGT. Between the trimmed V and J ends, which lost 4 bases and 2 bases, there was a span of 11 bases.

This clonotype was found many times. The rearrangement joins TRBV7-8 to TRBJ1-5, with a weak D call TRBD1 (5 bases). V was pared by 3 bases and J by 2 bases, with 14 bases between. This CDR3 region has 16 residues. Germline loops: CDR1 SGHVS, CDR2 FQNEAQ. The DNA for the CDR3 is TGTGCCAGCAGCTTCGGCGCAGGGATCGGCAATCAGCCCCAGCATTTT. Its protein is CASSFGAGIGNQPQHF.

The table lists this clonotype with a few counts. The V call is TRBV6-5, the J call TRBJ2-1; 11 bases match TRBD2. The CDR3 extends over 16 amino acids. CDR1 and CDR2 (germline): MNHEY, SVGAGI. The ends lost 5 bases at V and 4 bases at J; junction bases unmatched: 7. CDR3 nucleotide sequence: TGTGCCAGCAGTGAAACCGGGACTAGCGGTTACAATGAGCAGTTCTTC. Amino acids: CASSETGTSGYNEQFF.

This clonotype was seen at least ten times. The chain links TRBV4-1 to TRBJ1-2, with TRBD1 identical over 8 bases. Germline values: CDR1 MGHRA, CDR2 YSYEKL. Germline trimming cut 2 bases from V and 5 bases from J; bases unmatched to any gene: 7. The length of the CDR3 is 15 residues. The CDR3 spells CASSQFGQGRYGYTF. The CDR3 nucleotides read TGCGCCAGCAGCCAATTCGGACAGGGACGGTATGGCTACACCTTC.

The V and J genes are TRBV20-1 and TRBJ2-7; D may be TRBD1 (6 bases). Germline values: CDR1 DFQATT, CDR2 SNEGSKA (reference sequence). CDR3 size: 16 residues. V lost 5 bases and J lost 0, with 20 bases in between. This chain's CDR3 is CSAQSQGLVISYEQYF. CDR3 DNA sequence: TGCAGTGCTCAATCTCAGGGGTTAGTGATCTCCTACGAGCAGTACTTC.

This clonotype was counted ten times or more. The chain recombines TRBV5-1 with TRBJ1-2; D is possibly TRBD1 (6 bases). The V and J ends lost 2 bases and 0 bases respectively, with 8 bases between them. Germline CDR1 and CDR2: SGHRS and YFSETQ. The CDR3 has 14 amino acids. The CDR3 protein is CASSFRTANYGYTF. The DNA for the CDR3 is TGCGCCAGCAGCTTCCGGACAGCTAACTATGGCTACACCTTC. The variable domain in full, completed from reference TRBV5-1 and TRBJ1-2, reads KAGVTQTPRYLIKTRGQQVTLSCSPISGHRSVSWYQQTPGQGLQFLFEYFSETQRNKGNFPGRFSGRQFSNSRSEMNVSTLELGDSALYLCASSFRTANYGYTFGSGTRLTVV.

This clonotype was seen at least ten times. This rearrangement joins TRBV20-1 to TRBJ1-5; no reliable D call. The germline gives CDR1 DFQATT, CDR2 SNEGSKA (reference sequence). V lost 3 bases, J lost 5 bases, and 14 bases lay in between. The CDR3 consists of 14 residues. The CDR3 protein is CSARGWSVDQPQHF. DNA for the CDR3: TGCAGTGCTAGGGGTTGGTCCGTGGATCAGCCCCAGCATTTT.

This clonotype was recorded many times. The chain links TRBV12-3 or TRBV12-4 to TRBJ2-3; D perhaps matches TRBD2 (6 bases). The CDR3 has 14 residues. The germline V and J ends were trimmed by 6 bases and 2 bases, with 12 bases remaining between them. As DNA, the CDR3 is TGTGCCAGCAGATCCCGGGAGTACACAGATACGCAGTATTTT. Protein: CASRSREYTDTQYF.

At least ten counts were recorded for this clonotype. V and J are TRBV29-1 and TRBJ1-2; D is undetermined. CDR1 is SQVTM, CDR2 ANQGSEA, per germline. The CDR3 contains 11 residues. The V gene lost 6 bases and the J gene lost 5 bases, with 10 bases spanning the gap. The CDR3 region has the DNA TGCAGCGTACAACAAGATTATGGCTACACCTTC. This encodes CSVQQDYGYTF.

At least ten counts were recorded for this clonotype. The rearrangement joins TRBV20-1 to TRBJ2-3; possible D gene TRBD1, 5 bases. Per germline, CDR1 DFQATT and CDR2 SNEGSKA (reference sequence). This CDR3 is built from 12 residues. The germline V and J ends were trimmed by 4 bases and 4 bases, with 9 bases remaining between them. CDR3 amino acids: CSANAGSDTQYF. The CDR3, as DNA: TGCAGTGCTAACGCAGGGTCAGATACGCAGTATTTT.

This clonotype was recorded many times. The genes are TRBV29-1 and TRBJ1-3, with TRBD1 matching 7 bases. CDR1 and CDR2 from the germline V gene are SQVTM and ANQGSEA. The trim removed 0 bases at V and 0 bases at J, leaving 2 bases unmatched. The CDR3 contains 15 residues. Written as DNA, the CDR3 is TGCAGCGTTGAAGACCGGGACAGCTCTGGAAACACCATATATTTT. The encoded protein is CSVEDRDSSGNTIYF.

This clonotype was recorded many times. This chain joins TRBV20-1 and TRBJ2-1; D might be TRBD1 (6 bases). Deletions cut 0 bases from V and 0 bases from J, with 15 bases between. Germline assignment: CDR1 DFQATT and CDR2 SNEGSKA (reference sequence). The CDR3 length is 17 residues. In nucleotides, the CDR3 is TGCAGTGCTAGAGATGCGAGTCAGGGGAGCTCCTACAATGAGCAGTTCTTC. This encodes CSARDASQGSSYNEQFF.

This clonotype was recorded at least ten times. In nucleotides, the CDR3 is TGTGCCAGCAGTTTACGGGAGAAAGCTTTCTTT. Protein product: CASSLREKAFF. The chain couples TRBV12-3 or TRBV12-4 to TRBJ1-1; D is unclear. This CDR3 contains 11 residues. The germline V and J ends were trimmed by 2 bases and 9 bases, with 7 bases remaining between them.

In its sample, this clonotype was seen many times. The rearrangement joins TRBV6-5 to TRBJ1-4; D unresolved. V was shortened by 3 bases and J by 8 bases, with 10 bases between the two germline ends. CDR3 size: 13 residues. Germline assignment: CDR1 MNHEY and CDR2 SVGAGI. The CDR3 DNA is TGTGCCAGCAGTTATGGGGTGTCCGAAAAACTGTTTTTT. It translates to CASSYGVSEKLFF.

Many counts were recorded for this clonotype. The chain carries TRBV7-9 and TRBJ2-4; TRBD1 is a possible D gene (5 bases). The CDR3 contains 15 residues. Germline V gene data show CDR1 as SEHNR and CDR2 as FQNEAQ (reference sequence). Trimming stripped 0 bases from V and 3 bases from J, with 9 bases between. CDR3 sequence (DNA): TGTGCCAGCAGCTTAGCCGGAAGGGGCAAAAACATTCAGTACTTC. Amino acid sequence: CASSLAGRGKNIQYF.

In this sample, this clonotype turned up many times. The rearrangement uses TRBV6-6 and TRBJ1-5; 7 positions agree with TRBD1. CDR1 MNHNY and CDR2 SVGAGI come from the germline V gene (reference sequence). The CDR3 consists of 15 residues. Losses at the gene ends were 4 bases for V and 3 bases for J; bases not matched to a gene: 6. Here the CDR3 DNA reads TGTGCCAGCAGTTCCAAGGACAGGCTCAATCAGCCCCAGCATTTT. Its translation: CASSSKDRLNQPQHF.

In this sample, this clonotype turned up many times. The CDR3 loop is CASSQGFANEKLFF. The DNA for the CDR3 is TGTGCCAGCAGCCAGGGCTTCGCTAATGAAAAACTGTTTTTT. The chain recombines TRBV6-5 with TRBJ1-4; a possible D gene is TRBD1 (5 bases). Trimming took 6 bases from V and 3 from J, leaving 11 bases between them. The germline V gene has CDR1 MNHEY and CDR2 SVGAGI. This CDR3 is 14 amino acids long.

This clonotype was observed a few times. The chain uses TRBV5-4 and TRBJ1-2; D gene uncertain. V was clipped by 1 base and J by 1 base, with 8 bases between them. Germline CDR1 and CDR2: SGHNT and YYREEE (reference sequence). The CDR3 has 14 amino acids. Here the CDR3 DNA reads TGTGCCAGCAGCTTGCCCAGTTTTAACTATGGCTACACCTTC. It translates to CASSLPSFNYGYTF.

This clonotype was seen only a few times. This chain links TRBV6-6 with TRBJ1-5, with D possibly matching TRBD1 (6 bases). This CDR3 has 16 residues. V lost 5 bases and J 0 bases, leaving 14 bases between the germline ends. CDR1 is MNHNY and CDR2 is SVGAGI in the germline V gene (reference sequence). CDR3 loop: CASSARDTASNQPQHF. As DNA, the CDR3 is TGTGCCAGCAGTGCCCGGGACACCGCTAGCAATCAGCCCCAGCATTTT.